This entry lists 6 T cell receptor beta chains sequenced from one sample in a study of cytomegalovirus exposure and HLA in healthy donors (TCRdb year 2017). The library was obtained by the immunoSEQ multiplex PCR assay. The multiplex PCR relied on a mix of 60 forward primers for TCR Vbeta segments and 13 reverse primers for TCR Jbeta segments. TCRdb holds this immuneACCESS table with in-frame rearrangements only. Some clones are missing; in checked studies, unresolved V genes explain under half, and the rest has no known cause. The table for this sample records under 120,000 clones. Clones ranked in the top ten supply about 0.59% of the sample. Sequencing was carried out using PBMCs. Receptors were obtained from a man over 45 in good health and CMV-seronegative.

V and J are TRBV7-9 and TRBJ1-1, with no clear D. This CDR3 contains 15 residues. The V gene's germline CDR1 is SEHNR and CDR2 FQNEAQ (reference sequence). V was pared by 6 bases and J by 1 base, with 15 bases between. Here the CDR3 DNA reads TGTGCCAGCAGTAATTGGGAGGGATCGAACACTGAAGCTTTCTTT. It encodes CASSNWEGSNTEAFF. The variable domain in full, with the rest retrieved from reference TRBV7-9 and TRBJ1-1, is DTGVSQNPRHKITKRGQNVTFRCDPISEHNRLYWYRQTLGQGPEFLTYFQNEAQLEKSRLLSDRFSAERPKGSFSTLEIQRTEQGDSAMYLCASSNWEGSNTEAFFGQGTRLTVV.

Written as DNA, the CDR3 is TGTGCCTGGAGGATTCCTTCCTGGGCTCACAATGAGCAGTTCTTC. It translates to CAWRIPSWAHNEQFF. The genes are TRBV30 and TRBJ2-1; D not resolved. V dropped 3 bases and J dropped 5 bases, with 17 bases sitting between them. Germline CDR1 GTSNPN, CDR2 SVGIG (reference sequence). This CDR3 is built from 15 residues.

This sequence joins TRBV2 and TRBJ1-5, with 8 bases that match TRBD1. The CDR3 covers 15 residues. Trimming cost V 6 bases and J 6 bases; bases outside gene matches: 10. Germline V gives CDR1 SNHLY, CDR2 FYNNEI. CDR3 coding DNA: TGTGCCAGCAGCCTCGACAGGGGAGGGGGTCAGCCCCAGCATTTT. This gives the protein CASSLDRGGGQPQHF.

V and J are TRBV7-9 and TRBJ2-3, with D possibly matching TRBD2 (5 bases). CDR1 and CDR2 from the germline V gene are SEHNR and FQNEAQ (reference sequence). The V gene lost 5 bases and the J gene lost 0 bases, with 12 bases spanning the gap. This CDR3 has 15 amino acids. This CDR3 reads CASSREGLSTDTQYF. The CDR3 DNA reads TGTGCCAGCAGCCGCGAGGGCCTAAGCACAGATACGCAGTATTTT.

The chain carries TRBV29-1 and TRBJ1-2; a weak D match, TRBD1 (5 bases). Trimming pared 0 bases from V and 6 bases from J, leaving 14 bases between. Germline V gene sequence: CDR1 SQVTM, CDR2 ANQGSEA. This CDR3 region has 14 residues. The CDR3, as DNA: TGCAGCGTTGAAGATCTGTACAGGTCGCATGGCTACACCTTC. Its translation: CSVEDLYRSHGYTF.

The chain uses TRBV7-9 and TRBJ1-3; D uncertain. Trimming removed 1 base at V and 1 base at J, with 11 bases between. The CDR3 contains 16 residues. CDR1 is SEHNR and CDR2 is FQNEAQ in the germline V gene (reference sequence). This chain's CDR3 is CASSLVAGISGNTIYF. The CDR3 region has the DNA TGTGCCAGCAGCTTAGTCGCCGGTATTTCTGGAAACACCATATATTTT.